A selection of T cell receptor beta chains follows, all from one sample in a study of T cell responses to AZD1222 COVID-19 vaccine. Profiling relied on immunoSEQ multiplex PCR, and the TCRdb table lists in-frame clones only, not all of them. Of roughly 60,000 clones listed, roughly 80% are singletons. Sample: peripheral blood, taken 28 days after the second AZD1222 dose. The receptors were sampled from an adult who received the AZD1222 COVID-19 vaccine. CDR3s include the opening cysteine and the closing phenylalanine or tryptophan. D genes are given only for firm matches. Rows give clone size only sometimes, using once, few, many, or a class for an expanded clone.

DNA	CDR3	D	V	size	J
TGCAGCGTTGGAGCAGGGTCAATGCCGCAGTATTTT	CSVGAGSMPQYF	-	TRBV29-1	few	TRBJ2-3
TGTGCCACCACTCGGACAGCCTCCTACGAGCAGTACTTC	CATTRTASYEQYF	-	TRBV24-1	-	TRBJ2-7
TGTGCCAGCAGCTTGACCAGTCGGACAGATACGCAGTATTTT	CASSLTSRTDTQYF	-	TRBV7-8	-	TRBJ2-3
TGTGCCAGTAGTATACAGGGGTCTCAGCCCCAGCATTTT	CASSIQGSQPQHF	-	TRBV19	few	TRBJ1-5
TGCAGCGCAACTTCCGGGACAGACAACACTGAAGCTTTCTTT	CSATSGTDNTEAFF	TRBD1	TRBV29-1	-	TRBJ1-1
TGTGCCAGCAGTAGGGGGGCCTTCACGGGCCCGGATACGCAGTATTTT	CASSRGAFTGPDTQYF	-	TRBV28	-	TRBJ2-3
TGTGCCAGCAGCGGAGGGGCCCAGAGCACCGGGGAGCTGTTTTTT	CASSGGAQSTGELFF	-	TRBV11-3	-	TRBJ2-2
TGTGCCACCAGTGATGGGCCCCTTAATTCACCCCTCCACTTT	CATSDGPLNSPLHF	-	TRBV24-1	-	TRBJ1-6
TGTGCCAGCAGTTTACGGATACAGGGTAGCCAGCCCCAGCATTTT	CASSLRIQGSQPQHF	-	TRBV28	-	TRBJ1-5
TGTGCCAGTAGTCCCCTGGACAGCTCCTACGAGCAGTACTTC	CASSPLDSSYEQYF	-	TRBV19	-	TRBJ2-7
TGTGCCCGGTCGGACAGAGATACTGGAAACACCATATATTTT	CARSDRDTGNTIYF	-	TRBV30	-	TRBJ1-3
TGTGCCAGCAGCTTTACAGGAGCCGACGAAAAACTGTTTTTT	CASSFTGADEKLFF	-	TRBV5-6	few	TRBJ1-4
TGCGCCAGGGCCCCCGGTGGTGGTAGCGCTGAAGCTTTCTTT	CARAPGGGSAEAFF	-	TRBV10-1	-	TRBJ1-1
TGTGCCAGCAGCTTAGGTGACGGTAACTATGGCTACACCTTC	CASSLGDGNYGYTF	-	TRBV7-9	-	TRBJ1-2
TGTGCTAGTGGTTTGTGGGGGGAGGGCGAAAGTGGCTCCTACGAGCAGTACTTC	CASGLWGEGESGSYEQYF	TRBD2	TRBV12-5	few	TRBJ2-7
TGTGCCAGCAGCGGACCGTCTCTTTTCAGGGAAGGCTACACCTTC	CASSGPSLFREGYTF	-	TRBV9	-	TRBJ1-2
TGCGCCAGCAGCTTAGACAGGGCCAACACTGAAGCTTTCTTT	CASSLDRANTEAFF	TRBD1	TRBV5-1	-	TRBJ1-1
TGCGCCAGCGTTGGGGTCCCAATGAACACTGAAGCTTTCTTT	CASVGVPMNTEAFF	-	TRBV10-2	-	TRBJ1-1
TGTGCCAGCAGTGACAGGGGCTATGGCTACACCTTC	CASSDRGYGYTF	-	TRBV6-1	few	TRBJ1-2
TGTGCCAGCAGTGATGGGACAGGGTCGCCCACTGAAGCTTTCTTT	CASSDGTGSPTEAFF	TRBD1	TRBV6-1	once	TRBJ1-1
TGTGCCAGCTCACCGCCTAGCGGGGCGTCCTACAATGAGCAGTTCTTC	CASSPPSGASYNEQFF	TRBD2	TRBV18	-	TRBJ2-1
TGTGCCACCAGCAGAGATTTAACAGGGACCGGGGAGCTGTTTTTT	CATSRDLTGTGELFF	-	TRBV15	-	TRBJ2-2
TGTGCCACCAGTGAGCCAGGGGATCAGCCCCAGCATTTT	CATSEPGDQPQHF	-	TRBV24-1	-	TRBJ1-5
TGTGCCAGCAGCGAACAGGGAGGAGGGAACACTGAAGCTTTCTTT	CASSEQGGGNTEAFF	-	TRBV9	-	TRBJ1-1
TGTGCCAGCTCACGGCGGACAGGGCCCCTCGAGCAGTACTTC	CASSRRTGPLEQYF	TRBD1	TRBV18	-	TRBJ2-7
TGTGCCAGCAGCTCGACTAGGGAGACCCAGTACTTC	CASSSTRETQYF	-	TRBV11-3	-	TRBJ2-5
TGTGCCAGCAGCCCCTCGTGGGCTGATGAAAAACTGTTTTTT	CASSPSWADEKLFF	-	TRBV6-5	-	TRBJ1-4
TGTGCCAGCAGCTCCGGGACAGTCGGCCTCACTGAAGCTTTCTTT	CASSSGTVGLTEAFF	TRBD1	TRBV7-9	-	TRBJ1-1
TGTGCCAGCAGTGAGCGACAGAACTATGGCTACACCTTC	CASSERQNYGYTF	-	TRBV2	-	TRBJ1-2
TGCGCCAGCAGCCTCGGGCTTAACTCTGGGGCCAACGTCCTGACTTTC	CASSLGLNSGANVLTF	-	TRBV4-3	-	TRBJ2-6
TGTGCCAGTAGTATAGATCCCGCATATAATTCACCCCTCCACTTT	CASSIDPAYNSPLHF	-	TRBV19	once	TRBJ1-6
TGTGCCAGCAGTCGGGTCGGCGGAGACACAGATACGCAGTATTTT	CASSRVGGDTDTQYF	-	TRBV6-5	-	TRBJ2-3
TGTGCCAGCAGCCTAGCCGCAGGGAGCCTAAACACTGAAGCTTTCTTT	CASSLAAGSLNTEAFF	-	TRBV7-2	-	TRBJ1-1
TGTGCCAGCAGTGAAGCTAGCGGGGGGGCCAATGAGCAGTTCTTC	CASSEASGGANEQFF	TRBD2	TRBV6-1	-	TRBJ2-1
TGCGCCAGCAGCCAACCGGGACAGGCCTATGGCTACACCTTC	CASSQPGQAYGYTF	TRBD1	TRBV4-3	few	TRBJ1-2
TGTGCCAGCAGTGCAGGATTCGCTGGAAACACCATATATTTT	CASSAGFAGNTIYF	-	TRBV2	-	TRBJ1-3
TGTGCCAGCAGCATCGCAACTGGCTACAATGAGCAGTTCTTC	CASSIATGYNEQFF	-	TRBV3-1/TRBV3-2	-	TRBJ2-1
TGTGCCAGCAGTCAGACTAGCCTTGAGCAGTTCTTC	CASSQTSLEQFF	TRBD2	TRBV6-5	-	TRBJ2-1
TGTGCCAGCAGGGCTACAGCGAACACTGAAGCTTTCTTT	CASRATANTEAFF	-	TRBV2	-	TRBJ1-1
TGCGCCAGCAGCTTGGGACAGGAGTCCTACGAGCAGTACTTC	CASSLGQESYEQYF	-	TRBV5-1	-	TRBJ2-7
TGCAGCGTTGACAGCCAAAACACCGGGGAGCTGTTTTTT	CSVDSQNTGELFF	-	TRBV29-1	-	TRBJ2-2
TGTGCCAGCAGGACAGGGAACTATGGCTACACCTTC	CASRTGNYGYTF	TRBD1	TRBV28	-	TRBJ1-2